The 20 T cell receptor beta chains given below trace back to one sample, sequenced in a study of blood T cell repertoires in COVID-19. Libraries were prepared by immunoSEQ multiplex PCR; TCRdb keeps only in-frame clonotypes and omits some of them. The data show a few hundred thousand clones, around 87% seen once. Material for sequencing was PBMCs or T cells enriched from blood (not recorded which). These receptors were taken from a man aged 18-30 years who had recovered from COVID-19.

The chain employs TRBV5-5 and TRBJ1-2; D is unresolved. This CDR3 spans 12 amino acids. V lost 4 bases and J 5 bases, leaving 9 bases between the germline ends. Germline V CDR1 and CDR2: SGHKS, YYEKEE (reference sequence). The CDR3 loop reads CASSPDSYGYTF. CDR3 bases: TGTGCCAGCAGCCCGGACTCTTATGGCTACACCTTC.

To note about this clone: Compared with germline, one end of the junction differs, possibly owing to a read error. The chain links TRBV12-3 or TRBV12-4 to TRBJ1-2; 7 bases are shared with TRBD1. There are 11 residues in the CDR3. The CDR3 DNA is TGTGCCAGCAGTTTATTGGGACAGCCTCTCTTC. It is translated as CASSLLGQPLF.

The chain recombines TRBV27 with TRBJ1-5; the D gene is possibly TRBD1 (6 bases). The CDR3 sequence is 17 residues long. CDR1 and CDR2 from the germline V gene are MNHEY and SMNVEV (reference sequence). Trimming cost V 6 bases and J 3 bases, with 21 bases left between them. CDR3: CASSTLLLNRVNQPQHF. In DNA, the CDR3 is TGTGCCAGCAGCACCCTCCTCCTGAACAGGGTCAATCAGCCCCAGCATTTT.

This clone was detected once. This sequence joins TRBV7-9 and TRBJ2-6; 10 nucleotides agree with TRBD1. From germline, CDR1 is SEHNR and CDR2 FQNEAQ (reference sequence). J was trimmed by 1 base and V by 5 bases; bases with no gene match: 5. CDR3 length: 17 residues. The CDR3 region is CASSPGQGGSGANVLTF. DNA of the CDR3: TGTGCCAGCAGCCCTGGACAGGGGGGGTCTGGGGCCAACGTCCTGACTTTC.

This sequence joins TRBV29-1 and TRBJ2-5, with 8 bases identical to TRBD1. The CDR3 covers 16 residues. J was trimmed by 2 bases and V by 4 bases; bases with no gene match: 12. The germline V gene has CDR1 SQVTM and CDR2 ANQGSEA. In DNA form, the CDR3 reads TGCAGCGTTGGACTAATGGGTGGACAGGGACAAGAGACCCAGTACTTC. Translating gives CSVGLMGGQGQETQYF.

The chain joins TRBV7-9 to TRBJ1-1; D remains unclear. The germline gives CDR1 SEHNR, CDR2 FQNEAQ (reference sequence). Trimming pared 3 bases from V and 9 bases from J, leaving 11 bases between. The CDR3 loop spans 12 amino acids. In nucleotides, the CDR3 is TGTGCCAGCAGCTTCGGCGGGTGGAAAGCTTTCTTT. Residues: CASSFGGWKAFF.

The chain couples TRBV19 to TRBJ2-7; the match to TRBD1 covers 8 bases. CDR3 length equals 13 residues. Germline lookup yields CDR1 LNHDA and CDR2 SQIVND (reference sequence). V shed 5 bases, J shed 5 bases, and the junction held 5 bases outside the gene matches. Here the CDR3 reads CASSGQGAHEQYF. The DNA of the CDR3 is TGTGCCAGTAGTGGGCAGGGGGCCCACGAGCAGTACTTC.

The CDR3 loop reads CASRAGQGTTDTQYF. The CDR3, as DNA: TGTGCCAGCAGGGCCGGACAGGGCACCACAGATACGCAGTATTTT. This chain joins TRBV6-6 and TRBJ2-3, with 8 nucleotides matching TRBD1. This CDR3 contains 15 residues. Trimming removed 6 bases from V and 2 bases from J; junction bases left unmatched: 7. The germline V gene has CDR1 MNHNY and CDR2 SVGAGI (reference sequence).

CDR3 amino acids: CASWSGAATNEKLFF. The CDR3 bases are TGTGCCAGTTGGAGTGGGGCCGCAACTAATGAAAAACTGTTTTTT. V usage is TRBV27 and J usage is TRBJ1-4, with D possibly being TRBD1 (5 bases). CDR1 MNHEY and CDR2 SMNVEV come from the germline V gene (reference sequence). The CDR3 loop spans 15 amino acids. Trimming stripped 9 bases from V and 0 bases from J, with 14 bases between.

The chain recombines TRBV6-5 with TRBJ1-5; D might be TRBD1 (6 bases). Germline CDR1 MNHEY, CDR2 SVGAGI. V lost 6 bases and J 0 bases, leaving 9 bases between the germline ends. The CDR3 has 14 amino acids. The CDR3 sequence: CASSGQISNQPQHF. Written as DNA, the CDR3 is TGTGCCAGCAGCGGACAGATTAGCAATCAGCCCCAGCATTTT.

The chain couples TRBV7-2 to TRBJ2-3; 9 bases are shared with TRBD2. The CDR3 runs to 14 residues. After removal of 1 base from V and 10 bases from J, the junction contained 6 bases not matched to a gene. Looked up from germline, CDR1 is SGHTA and CDR2 is FQGNSA. The CDR3 sequence: CASSLGGGRAAQYF. CDR3 in DNA: TGTGCCAGCAGCTTAGGGGGCGGGAGGGCCGCGCAGTATTTT.

The rearrangement joins TRBV13 to TRBJ2-7, with 8 bases fitting TRBD1. The germline gives CDR1 PRHDT, CDR2 FYEKMQ (reference sequence). V shed 4 bases and J 0 bases; nucleotides not matched to a gene: 8. The CDR3 is 16 residues long. In DNA form, the CDR3 reads TGTGCCAGCAGCTCCCCGGAACAGGGGGGCTCCTACGAGCAGTACTTC. The encoded protein is CASSSPEQGGSYEQYF.

In this sample, this clone turned up a few times. The CDR3 nucleotides are TGTGCCAGCAGCTTAGAGGGGGGAGTTCCTAACTATGGCTACACCTTC. Residues: CASSLEGGVPNYGYTF. The chain carries TRBV11-2 and TRBJ1-2, with D perhaps matching TRBD1 (5 bases). CDR3 length equals 16 residues. With 0 bases removed from V and 0 bases from J, the gap between germline ends came to 11 bases. Germline lookup yields CDR1 SGHAT and CDR2 FQNNGV. Supplemented by reference TRBV11-2 and TRBJ1-2, the full variable domain reads EAGVAQSPRYKIIEKRQSVAFWCNPISGHATLYWYQQILGQGPKLLIQFQNNGVVDDSQLPKDRFSAERLKGVDSTLKIQPAKLEDSAVYLCASSLEGGVPNYGYTFGSGTRLTVV.

This chain links TRBV5-6 with TRBJ2-7; D possibly corresponds to TRBD1 (5 bases). V gave up 3 bases and J gave up 4 bases, with 14 bases separating them. The CDR3 sequence is 14 residues long. CDR1 is SGHDT, CDR2 YYEEEE, per germline. DNA of the CDR3: TGTGCCAGCAGCTGGGGCCTCGGGCCATACGAGCAGTACTTC. It encodes CASSWGLGPYEQYF.

This chain joins TRBV5-1 and TRBJ2-5, with D possibly TRBD2 on 6 matching bases. The germline CDR1 and CDR2 sequences are SGHRS and YFSETQ. V gave up 5 bases and J gave up 5 bases, with 16 bases separating them. CDR3 length: 14 amino acids. For the CDR3, the DNA is TGCGCCAGCAGTCCGACCGGAGGGTGGGAGACCCAGTACTTC. The encoded protein is CASSPTGGWETQYF.

The rearrangement uses TRBV4-2 and TRBJ2-1; TRBD2 aligns across 8 bases. This CDR3 region has 16 residues. Germline loops: CDR1 LGHNA, CDR2 YNFKEQ. Trimming at V came to 0 bases and at J to 3 bases, leaving 4 bases not matched to a gene. CDR3 loop: CASSQESGGFYNEQFF. The DNA of the CDR3 is TGTGCCAGCAGCCAAGAGTCGGGAGGGTTCTACAATGAGCAGTTCTTC.

This chain links TRBV9 with TRBJ1-1; 11 nucleotides line up with TRBD1. Germline V CDR1 and CDR2: SGDLS, YYNGEE. Trimming at V came to 4 bases and at J to 4 bases, leaving 6 bases not matched to a gene. There are 15 residues in the CDR3. This CDR3 reads CASSPRTGGTTEAFF. The CDR3 DNA follows: TGTGCCAGCAGCCCGAGGACAGGGGGCACCACTGAAGCTTTCTTT.

This clone was detected once. The chain has TRBV5-6 and TRBJ1-2; 7 bases agree with TRBD1. Germline values: CDR1 SGHDT, CDR2 YYEEEE. Trimming at V came to 5 bases and at J to 5 bases, leaving 9 bases not matched to a gene. This CDR3 region has 14 residues. The CDR3 DNA follows: TGTGCCAGCAGTTACGACAGGGTAACTTATGGCTACACCTTC. Translated: CASSYDRVTYGYTF. Supplemented by reference TRBV5-6 and TRBJ1-2, the full variable domain reads DAGVTQSPTHLIKTRGQQVTLRCSPKSGHDTVSWYQQALGQGPQFIFQYYEEEERQRGNFPDRFSGHQFPNYSSELNVNALLLGDSALYLCASSYDRVTYGYTFGSGTRLTVV.

CDR3 nucleotides: TGTGCCAGCAGCTCCGGACAGGCCCCCAAGACCCAGTACTTC. Its protein product is CASSSGQAPKTQYF. The chain combines TRBV7-9 with TRBJ2-5; TRBD1 aligns across 7 bases. V lost 4 bases and J lost 6; bases outside the gene matches: 8. The germline CDR1 and CDR2 sequences are SEHNR and FQNEAQ (reference sequence). CDR3 length: 14 amino acids.

V and J are TRBV27 and TRBJ2-2; the match to TRBD2 covers 10 bases. Trimming at V came to 3 bases and at J to 4 bases, leaving 2 bases not matched to a gene. Germline V gene data show CDR1 as MNHEY and CDR2 as SMNVEV (reference sequence). CDR3 length equals 15 residues. CDR3 sequence: CASSFPSGGTGELFF. The CDR3 DNA sequence: TGTGCCAGCAGTTTCCCTAGCGGGGGCACCGGGGAGCTGTTTTTT.